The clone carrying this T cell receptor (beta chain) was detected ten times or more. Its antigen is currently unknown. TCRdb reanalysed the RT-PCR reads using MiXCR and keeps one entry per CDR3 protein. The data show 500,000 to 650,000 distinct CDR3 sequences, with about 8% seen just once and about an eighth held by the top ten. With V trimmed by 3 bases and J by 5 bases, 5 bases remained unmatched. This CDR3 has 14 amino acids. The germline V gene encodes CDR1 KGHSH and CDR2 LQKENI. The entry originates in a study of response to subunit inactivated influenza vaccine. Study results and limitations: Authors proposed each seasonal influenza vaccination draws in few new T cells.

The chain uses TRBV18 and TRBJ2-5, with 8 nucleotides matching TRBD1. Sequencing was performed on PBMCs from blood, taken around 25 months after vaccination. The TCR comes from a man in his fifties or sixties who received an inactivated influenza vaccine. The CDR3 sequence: CASSPQGARETQYF. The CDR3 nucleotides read TGTGCCAGCTCACCGCAGGGGGCGCGGGAGACCCAGTACTTC.